Listed here are 16 T cell receptor beta chains from one sample, sequenced in a study of T cells in Graves' hyperthyroidism and ophthalmopathy. RNA transcripts were the template for amplifying TCR beta CDR3 regions. With the HTBI primer set, the TCR CDR3 went through a first round of RT-PCR. TCRdb itself ran the multiplex PCR reads through MiXCR, one entry per CDR3 protein. Of 350,000 or so distinct CDR3 sequences in the sample, roughly a sixth were seen once. The sequenced sample was blood. These receptors were obtained from a young woman with Graves' hyperthyroidism that later progressed to Graves' ophthalmopathy.

This clonotype was seen repeatedly, ten times or more. The genes are TRBV20-1 and TRBJ2-7, with 7 bases fitting TRBD2. The trim removed 0 bases at V and 3 bases at J, leaving 5 bases unmatched. Per germline, CDR1 DFQATT and CDR2 SNEGSKA (reference sequence). The CDR3 consists of 14 residues. The CDR3 sequence: CSARDPAGIYEQYF. CDR3 nucleotide sequence: TGCAGTGCTAGAGACCCAGCGGGAATCTACGAGCAGTACTTC.

This clonotype came up many times. V and J are TRBV11-2 and TRBJ2-1; D is undetermined. Germline V gene data show CDR1 as SGHAT and CDR2 as FQNNGV. There are 15 residues in the CDR3. V was cut by 1 base and J by 4 bases, with 11 bases left in between. CDR3 protein: CASSLGPGFYNEQFF. CDR3 bases: TGTGCCAGCAGCTTAGGGCCCGGTTTTTACAATGAGCAGTTCTTC.

This clonotype was observed at least ten times. J is TRBJ2-3 and V is TRBV6-4; no reliable D call. The CDR3 loop spans 13 amino acids. Trimming stripped 6 bases from V and 4 bases from J, with 11 bases between. The germline V gene has CDR1 MRHNA and CDR2 SNTAGT. The CDR3 coding sequence is TGTGCCAGCAGAAACAGAGAGGCAGATACGCAGTATTTT. Its translation is CASRNREADTQYF.

This clonotype came up many times. CDR3 residues: CASSLAGTLEYNEQFF. In DNA, the CDR3 is TGTGCCAGCAGTTTGGCCGGGACTTTGGAGTATAATGAGCAGTTCTTC. The chain carries TRBV27 and TRBJ2-1; D may be TRBD2 (6 bases). The CDR3 consists of 16 residues. The V gene's germline CDR1 is MNHEY and CDR2 SMNVEV (reference sequence). V was shortened by 3 bases and J by 7 bases, with 19 bases between the two germline ends.

Comment on this clonotype: One base away lies a much larger clone, so this may be a sequencing read error. V and J are TRBV20-1 and TRBJ1-4; 9 bases are shared with TRBD1. In germline, CDR1 is DFQATT, CDR2 SNEGSKA (reference sequence). The CDR3 is 16 amino acids. The CDR3 protein is CSAWNRGPEEIERLFF. The DNA of the CDR3 is TGCAGTGCGTGGAACAGGGGGCCCGAAGAAATAGAAAGACTGTTTTTT.

This clonotype was observed a few times. The V and J genes are TRBV28 and TRBJ2-3, with D uncertain. In germline, CDR1 is MDHEN, CDR2 SYDVKM. This CDR3 comprises 15 residues. Trimming pared 4 bases from V and 4 bases from J, leaving 15 bases between. The CDR3 reads CASSSPREVADTQYF. The CDR3 coding sequence is TGTGCCAGCAGTTCCCCTCGAGAGGTAGCAGATACGCAGTATTTT.

This clonotype came up many times. The rearrangement links TRBV28 to TRBJ2-1; 8 bases align to TRBD1. The V segment lost 6 bases and the J segment 3 bases; nucleotides outside the gene matches: 4. CDR3 size: 14 residues. Germline V gene sequence: CDR1 MDHEN, CDR2 SYDVKM. CDR3 loop: CASRTTGVYNEQFF. The CDR3 DNA reads TGTGCCAGCAGGACGACAGGGGTCTACAATGAGCAGTTCTTC. Full variable domain (remainder filled in from reference TRBV28 and TRBJ2-1): DVKVTQSSRYLVKRTGEKVFLECVQDMDHENMFWYRQDPGLGLRLIYFSYDVKMKEKGDIPEGYSVSREKKERFSLILESASTNQTSMYLCASRTTGVYNEQFFGPGTRLTVL.

The V gene is TRBV6-1, the J gene TRBJ1-2, with a weak D call TRBD1 (5 bases). From germline, CDR1 is MNHNS and CDR2 SASEGT. V was cut by 7 bases and J by 6 bases, with 12 bases left in between. The CDR3 covers 12 residues. The DNA of the CDR3 is TGTGCCAGCACCTCCCCGGGGGATGGCTACACCTTC. Residues: CASTSPGDGYTF.

In this sample, this clonotype turned up many times. The chain carries TRBV12-3 or TRBV12-4 and TRBJ2-3; TRBD2 is a possible D gene (6 bases). V was cut by 8 bases and J by 1 base, with 10 bases left in between. The CDR3 contains 13 residues. CDR3: CASLRGGTDTQYF. CDR3 nucleotide sequence: TGTGCCAGCTTACGCGGGGGCACAGATACGCAGTATTTT.

This sequence joins TRBV18 and TRBJ1-1, with 9 bases fitting TRBD1. CDR3 length equals 12 residues. Germline V gives CDR1 KGHSH, CDR2 LQKENI. The trim removed 3 bases at V and 11 bases at J, leaving 4 bases unmatched. CDR3 protein: CASSPGQGRAFF. CDR3 nucleotides: TGTGCCAGCTCACCCGGACAGGGGAGGGCTTTCTTT.

This chain links TRBV14 with TRBJ2-3, with D possibly being TRBD1 or TRBD2 (6 bases each). The germline V gene encodes CDR1 SGHDN and CDR2 FVKESK. The length of the CDR3 is 16 residues. V lost 6 bases, J lost 4 bases, and 20 bases lay in between. The CDR3 here is CASSRPGEAFPDTQYF. In DNA form, the CDR3 reads TGTGCCAGCAGTCGTCCAGGGGAGGCGTTTCCAGATACGCAGTATTTT.

About this clonotype itself: A much bigger clone sits one base away, suggesting this may be a read error. The chain is built from TRBV3-1 and TRBJ1-2; 9 positions match TRBD1. The CDR3 consists of 16 residues. Looked up from germline, CDR1 is LGHDT and CDR2 is YNNKEL (reference sequence). As DNA, the CDR3 is TGTGTCAGCAGCCAGGGGACAGGGACGGTCGCCTATGGCTACACCTTC. This translates into CVSSQGTGTVAYGYTF.

For the CDR3, the DNA is TGTGCCAGCCACCCTAACAGGGGTGCTTACAAGAGCTACACCTTC. This translates into CASHPNRGAYKSYTF. This chain links TRBV27 with TRBJ1-2, with 7 nucleotides matching TRBD1. CDR3 length: 15 amino acids. The ends lost 8 bases at V and 9 bases at J; junction bases unmatched: 18. Germline CDR1 and CDR2: MNHEY and SMNVEV (reference sequence).

This clonotype was counted ten times or more. As DNA, the CDR3 is TGTGCCACCAGCAGTACGAGGGCCACAGATACGCAGTATTTT. This sequence encodes CATSSTRATDTQYF. The chain has TRBV15 and TRBJ2-3; a possible D gene is TRBD2 (5 bases). The germline V gene encodes CDR1 LNHNV and CDR2 YYDKDF (reference sequence). Deletions cut 3 bases from V and 2 bases from J, with 9 bases between. The CDR3 runs to 14 residues.

This clonotype appeared a few times. The V gene is TRBV29-1, the J gene TRBJ2-2; tentative D call: TRBD1 (5 bases). The V gene lost 6 bases and the J gene lost 5 bases, with 13 bases spanning the gap. The CDR3 has 13 amino acids. Germline V CDR1 and CDR2: SQVTM, ANQGSEA. The CDR3 region has the DNA TGCAGCGTCCCCAGGGATCGGACCGGGGAGCTGTTTTTT. Amino acids: CSVPRDRTGELFF.

This clonotype was counted many times. The chain carries TRBV12-3 or TRBV12-4 and TRBJ2-3; 8 bases match TRBD2. With V trimmed by 6 bases and J by 0 bases, 2 bases remained unmatched. There are 14 residues in the CDR3. CDR3 nucleotide sequence: TGTGCCAGCAGAGTAGCGGGAAGCACAGATACGCAGTATTTT. Its translation is CASRVAGSTDTQYF.